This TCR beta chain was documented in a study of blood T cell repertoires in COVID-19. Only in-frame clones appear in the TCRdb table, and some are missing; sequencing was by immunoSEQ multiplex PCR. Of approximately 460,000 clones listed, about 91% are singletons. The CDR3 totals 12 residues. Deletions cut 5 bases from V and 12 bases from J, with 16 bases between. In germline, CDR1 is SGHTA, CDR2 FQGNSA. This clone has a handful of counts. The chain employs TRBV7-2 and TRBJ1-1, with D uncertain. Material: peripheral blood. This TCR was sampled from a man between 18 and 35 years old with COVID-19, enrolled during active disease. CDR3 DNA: TGTGCCAGCAGCCGCGACAAGACGTTACCTTTCTTT. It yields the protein CASSRDKTLPFF.